The 16 T cell receptor beta chains reported below all come from one sample, sequenced in a study of OX40 agonist ivuxolimab in advanced cancers. Profiling relied on immunoSEQ multiplex PCR, and the TCRdb table lists in-frame clones only, not all of them. Here the sample spans 9,500 to 15,000 clones, less than 85% being singletons. The sample in question was CD4+ or CD8+ T cells sorted from blood, obtained in a trial of the OX40 agonist ivuxolimab. The origin of the receptors is an adult with an advanced solid tumor such as melanoma, head and neck, liver or kidney cancer.

The chain couples TRBV7-9 to TRBJ2-5; 8 bases map to TRBD2. Germline V gene data show CDR1 as SEHNR and CDR2 as FQNEAQ (reference sequence). The CDR3 is 15 residues long. Unmatched junction bases numbered 10, after V lost 5 bases and J lost 5 bases. The CDR3 sequence: CASSPGGGYKETQYF. The CDR3 DNA follows: TGTGCCAGCAGCCCCGGGGGGGGGTATAAGGAGACCCAGTACTTC.

V and J are TRBV9 and TRBJ2-7; 8 bases are a match to TRBD1. V lost 4 bases and J lost 2; bases outside the gene matches: 11. The germline V gene has CDR1 SGDLS and CDR2 YYNGEE. The length of the CDR3 is 16 residues. For the CDR3, the DNA is TGTGCCAGCAGCCCGCGGACAGGGCCCACAACCTACGAGCAGTACTTC. This encodes CASSPRTGPTTYEQYF.

The chain uses TRBV7-9 and TRBJ2-5; 7 bases map to TRBD2. The CDR3 runs to 17 residues. Looked up from germline, CDR1 is SEHNR and CDR2 is FQNEAQ (reference sequence). V was clipped by 5 bases and J by 4 bases; unmatched bases: 16. The CDR3, as DNA: TGTGCCAGCAGCCCCGGCTGGGCGGGAGTAATGAGAGAGACCCAGTACTTC. The encoded protein is CASSPGWAGVMRETQYF.

The gene calls are TRBV28 and TRBJ2-2; D is undetermined. The germline gives CDR1 MDHEN, CDR2 SYDVKM. Trimming removed 0 bases from V and 7 bases from J, with 9 bases in between. CDR3 length: 14 amino acids. The CDR3 loop is CASSLWAAGGELFF. The DNA for the CDR3 is TGTGCCAGCAGTTTATGGGCGGCAGGCGGGGAGCTGTTTTTT.

The chain combines TRBV27 with TRBJ2-7; 7 positions match TRBD2. V lost 6 bases and J lost 3; bases outside the gene matches: 17. The CDR3 consists of 17 residues. The germline gives CDR1 MNHEY, CDR2 SMNVEV (reference sequence). In DNA, the CDR3 is TGTGCCAGCAGCCGGTCGGCGGGAGATTATTCAGGCTACGAGCAGTACTTC. It codes for CASSRSAGDYSGYEQYF.

This clone was seen more than once but under ten times. The chain links TRBV4-3 to TRBJ2-3, with a tentative D call TRBD1 (6 bases). V lost 11 bases to trimming and J lost 1 base, with 19 bases between them. This CDR3 has 15 amino acids. Germline CDR1 LGHNA, CDR2 YSLEER. The chain's CDR3 is CAAESQGTRTDTQYF. DNA of the CDR3: TGCGCCGCGGAATCTCAGGGGACCCGCACAGATACGCAGTATTTT.

V and J are TRBV4-2 and TRBJ2-3; 7 bases are a match to TRBD2. Germline V gene sequence: CDR1 LGHNA, CDR2 YNFKEQ. V shed 4 bases and J 2 bases; nucleotides not matched to a gene: 18. This CDR3 contains 19 residues. CDR3 nucleotide sequence: TGTGCCAGCAGCCCCATCGGGGGACGGGACTACAAACTCACAGATACGCAGTATTTT. It encodes CASSPIGGRDYKLTDTQYF.

This clone was seen more than once but under ten times. The chain links TRBV6-6 to TRBJ2-7; TRBD1 matches 9 bases. The CDR3 runs to 14 residues. V was clipped by 10 bases and J by 4 bases; unmatched bases: 11. Germline V gene sequence: CDR1 MNHNY, CDR2 SVGAGI (reference sequence). In DNA form, the CDR3 reads TGTGCCACCTCTACCGGGACAGGGATTTACGAGCAGTACTTC. It yields the protein CATSTGTGIYEQYF.

J is TRBJ1-6 and V is TRBV7-8; a possible D gene is TRBD1 (6 bases). V gave up 1 base and J gave up 7 bases, with 17 bases separating them. The CDR3 loop spans 17 amino acids. Germline loops: CDR1 SGHVS, CDR2 FQNEAQ. The CDR3 sequence: CASSLGEGETSNSPLHF. For the CDR3, the DNA is TGTGCCAGCAGCTTAGGTGAGGGGGAAACCTCCAATTCACCCCTCCACTTT.

This chain links TRBV7-9 with TRBJ2-7, with TRBD1 as a possible D gene (6 bases). This CDR3 contains 14 residues. Germline CDR1 reads SEHNR; CDR2 reads FQNEAQ (reference sequence). The V end was cut by 3 bases, the J end by 2 bases, with 11 bases between. In DNA form, the CDR3 reads TGTGCCAGCAGCTTCTCAGGGGAACCCTACGAGCAGTACTTC. It yields the protein CASSFSGEPYEQYF.

This chain joins TRBV4-1 and TRBJ2-1, with 7 nucleotides matching TRBD2. Trimming took 0 bases from V and 2 from J; bases not matched to a gene: 7. CDR1 MGHRA and CDR2 YSYEKL come from the germline V gene. CDR3 length equals 17 residues. The CDR3 is CASSQDPPGGTYNEQFF. CDR3 in DNA: TGCGCCAGCAGCCAAGATCCACCGGGAGGTACCTACAATGAGCAGTTCTTC.

V usage is TRBV27 and J usage is TRBJ1-2, with D tentatively TRBD1 (5 bases). V lost 2 bases, J lost 6 bases, and 19 bases lay in between. The CDR3 extends over 16 amino acids. Germline V gene data show CDR1 as MNHEY and CDR2 as SMNVEV (reference sequence). CDR3 loop: CASSLTRDGWTDGYTF. The CDR3 DNA sequence: TGTGCCAGCAGTTTAACCCGGGACGGATGGACGGATGGCTACACCTTC.

This clone has only a few counts. The chain combines TRBV7-9 with TRBJ2-7; the D is unclear. Trimming left V 5 bases short and J 3 bases short, with 11 bases between. Germline-derived CDR1 and CDR2 are SEHNR and FQNEAQ (reference sequence). This CDR3 contains 13 residues. CDR3 nucleotides: TGTGCCAGCAGCCGGACGGATCACTACGAGCAGTACTTC. Translating gives CASSRTDHYEQYF.

The chain carries TRBV5-5 and TRBJ2-1; 8 bases are a match to TRBD2. This CDR3 has 16 amino acids. After removal of 0 bases from V and 1 base from J, the junction contained 3 bases not matched to a gene. Germline CDR1 reads SGHKS; CDR2 reads YYEKEE (reference sequence). The chain's CDR3 is CASSLVLAGSYNEQFF. The CDR3 nucleotides read TGTGCCAGCAGCTTGGTTTTAGCGGGATCCTACAATGAGCAGTTCTTC.

The gene calls are TRBV15 and TRBJ2-1, with 8 bases that match TRBD2. Germline trimming cut 0 bases from V and 4 bases from J; bases unmatched to any gene: 5. CDR3 size: 16 residues. Germline V gene data show CDR1 as LNHNV and CDR2 as YYDKDF (reference sequence). In DNA form, the CDR3 reads TGTGCCACCAGCAGAGATGCCCAGCGGGGGTACAATGAGCAGTTCTTC. Amino acids: CATSRDAQRGYNEQFF.

This rearrangement joins TRBV4-3 to TRBJ2-7; D may correspond to TRBD1 or TRBD2 (5 bases each). There are 14 residues in the CDR3. The V end was cut by 6 bases, the J end by 2 bases, with 14 bases between. Looked up from germline, CDR1 is LGHNA and CDR2 is YSLEER. Written as DNA, the CDR3 is TGCGCCAGCAGTGTCGGGACGGGAACCTACGAGCAGTACTTC. This gives the protein CASSVGTGTYEQYF.